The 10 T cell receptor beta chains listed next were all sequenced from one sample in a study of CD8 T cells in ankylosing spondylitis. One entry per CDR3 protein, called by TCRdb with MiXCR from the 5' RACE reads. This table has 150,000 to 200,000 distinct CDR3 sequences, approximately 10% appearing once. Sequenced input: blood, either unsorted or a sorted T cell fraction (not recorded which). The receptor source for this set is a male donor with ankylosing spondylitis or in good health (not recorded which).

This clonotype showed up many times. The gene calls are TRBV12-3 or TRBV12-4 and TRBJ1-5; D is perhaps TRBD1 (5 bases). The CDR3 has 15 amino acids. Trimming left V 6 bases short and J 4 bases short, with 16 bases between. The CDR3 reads CASSTTGGRNQPQHF. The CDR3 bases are TGTGCCAGCAGCACGACCGGGGGGAGGAATCAGCCCCAGCATTTT.

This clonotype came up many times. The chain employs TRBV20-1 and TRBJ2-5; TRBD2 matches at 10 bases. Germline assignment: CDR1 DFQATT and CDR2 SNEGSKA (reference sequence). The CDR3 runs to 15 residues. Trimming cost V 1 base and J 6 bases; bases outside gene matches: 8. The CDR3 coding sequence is TGCAGTGCTAGAGGAACTAGCGGGATTCGCCAGACCCAGTACTTC. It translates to CSARGTSGIRQTQYF.

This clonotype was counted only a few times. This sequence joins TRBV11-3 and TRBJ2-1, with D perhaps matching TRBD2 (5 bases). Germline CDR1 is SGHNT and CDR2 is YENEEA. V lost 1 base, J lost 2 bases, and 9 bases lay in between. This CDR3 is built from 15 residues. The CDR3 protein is CASSLGLATYNEQFF. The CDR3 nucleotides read TGTGCCAGCAGCTTAGGGCTAGCCACCTACAATGAGCAGTTCTTC.

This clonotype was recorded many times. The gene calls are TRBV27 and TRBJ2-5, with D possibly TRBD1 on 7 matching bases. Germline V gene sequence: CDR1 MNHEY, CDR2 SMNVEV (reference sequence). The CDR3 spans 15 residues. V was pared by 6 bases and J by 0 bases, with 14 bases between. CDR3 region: CASRKQGGNQETQYF. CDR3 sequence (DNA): TGTGCCAGCAGGAAGCAGGGGGGTAACCAAGAGACCCAGTACTTC.

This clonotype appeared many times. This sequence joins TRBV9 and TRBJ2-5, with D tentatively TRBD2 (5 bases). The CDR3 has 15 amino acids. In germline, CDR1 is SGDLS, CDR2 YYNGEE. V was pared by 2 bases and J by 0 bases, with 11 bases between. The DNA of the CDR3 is TGTGCCAGCAGCGTTTCACTAGGGTACCAAGAGACCCAGTACTTC. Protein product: CASSVSLGYQETQYF.

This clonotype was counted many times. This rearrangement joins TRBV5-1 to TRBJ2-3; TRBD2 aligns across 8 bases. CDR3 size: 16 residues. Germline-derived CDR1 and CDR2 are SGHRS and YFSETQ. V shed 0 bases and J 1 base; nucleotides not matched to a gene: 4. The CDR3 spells CASSLGIAGRTDTQYF. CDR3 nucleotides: TGCGCCAGCAGCTTGGGGATAGCGGGGCGCACAGATACGCAGTATTTT. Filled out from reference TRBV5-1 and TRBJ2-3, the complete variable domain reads KAGVTQTPRYLIKTRGQQVTLSCSPISGHRSVSWYQQTPGQGLQFLFEYFSETQRNKGNFPGRFSGRQFSNSRSEMNVSTLELGDSALYLCASSLGIAGRTDTQYFGPGTRLTVL.

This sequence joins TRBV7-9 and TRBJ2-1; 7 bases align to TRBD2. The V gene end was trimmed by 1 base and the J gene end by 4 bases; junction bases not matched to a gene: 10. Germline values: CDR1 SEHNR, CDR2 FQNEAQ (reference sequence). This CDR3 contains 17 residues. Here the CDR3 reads CASSLVRLADFYNEQFF. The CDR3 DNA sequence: TGTGCCAGCAGCTTAGTTCGGCTAGCGGATTTTTACAATGAGCAGTTCTTC.

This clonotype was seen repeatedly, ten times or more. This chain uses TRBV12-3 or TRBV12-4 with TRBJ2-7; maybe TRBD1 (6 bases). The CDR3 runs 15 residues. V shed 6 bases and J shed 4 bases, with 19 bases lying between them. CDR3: CASSSGMRGLYEQYF. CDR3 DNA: TGTGCCAGCAGCTCGGGAATGAGGGGGTTGTACGAGCAGTACTTC.

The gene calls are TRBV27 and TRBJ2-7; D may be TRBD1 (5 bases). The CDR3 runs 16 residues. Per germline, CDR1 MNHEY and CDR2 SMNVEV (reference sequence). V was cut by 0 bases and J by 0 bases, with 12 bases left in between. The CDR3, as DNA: TGTGCCAGCAGTTTATCGAAAGGGGTTAGCTCCTACGAGCAGTACTTC. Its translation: CASSLSKGVSSYEQYF.

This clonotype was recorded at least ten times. The CDR3, as DNA: TGTGCCAGCAGCTTTACAGGGGGGAGCAATCAGCCCCAGCATTTT. Its translation: CASSFTGGSNQPQHF. The rearrangement links TRBV5-5 to TRBJ1-5; 8 positions match TRBD1. The V gene's germline CDR1 is SGHKS and CDR2 YYEKEE (reference sequence). The CDR3 consists of 15 residues. Trimming took 2 bases from V and 1 from J; bases not matched to a gene: 2.